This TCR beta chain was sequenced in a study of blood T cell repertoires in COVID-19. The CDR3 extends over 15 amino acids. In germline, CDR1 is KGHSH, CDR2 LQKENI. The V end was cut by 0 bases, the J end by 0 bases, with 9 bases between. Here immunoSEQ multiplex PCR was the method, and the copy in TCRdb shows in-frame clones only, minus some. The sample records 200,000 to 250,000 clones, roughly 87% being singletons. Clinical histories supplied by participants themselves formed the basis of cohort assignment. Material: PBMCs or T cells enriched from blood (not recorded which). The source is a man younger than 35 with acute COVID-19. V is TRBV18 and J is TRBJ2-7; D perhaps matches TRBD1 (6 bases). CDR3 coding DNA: TGTGCCAGCTCACCACCTTCAGGGGCCTCCTACGAGCAGTACTTC. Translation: CASSPPSGASYEQYF.